Here is one T cell receptor beta chain with its context. The target antigen is unknown. The source of the sample is a study of memory CD4+ T cells and cytomegalovirus serostatus. Whole-study results and caveats: CMV serostatus prediction reached median AUC around 0.94, or 0.89 with US-trained model. Suggested: most of the CMV-linked TCR signature lies in CD4+ memory cells.

V gave up 3 bases and J gave up 6 bases, with 10 bases separating them. Germline values: CDR1 MNHEY, CDR2 SMNVEV (reference sequence). CDR3 length equals 13 residues. Single viable CD3+CD4+CD8-CD45RO+ cells were sorted as the memory CD4+ T cells. Original data processing: After removing out-of-frame reads, around 2.2 million distinct TCRbeta sequences remained. Measured with immunoSEQ multiplex PCR; TCRdb has only the in-frame clones, and not every one. Clone size and the V and J calls come from that table; the DNA yielded D and trimming. The sample contains about 56,000 clones, around three quarters of which appear only once.

V usage is TRBV27 and J usage is TRBJ2-3; tentative D call: TRBD1 (5 bases). Material: memory CD4+ T cells from blood. This sequence was found in an adult in good health and CMV-seropositive. The CDR3 nucleotides are TGTGCCAGCAGTTTTACCAACAGGGATACGCAGTATTTT. Translating it yields CASSFTNRDTQYF.